The clone carrying this T cell receptor beta chain was counted at least ten times. The data belong to a study of regulatory T cells in long-lasting Graves disease. According to the study, TCR beta libraries were built with iRepertoire HTBI primers and CDR3-region Arm-PCR. Via MiXCR, TCRdb re-called the multiplex PCR reads, giving one row per CDR3 protein. The table records 360,000 or so distinct CDR3 sequences, about 16% of them present only once. The time point here: newly diagnosed GD, antithyroid drugs for less than 3 months. Isolated PBMC RNA provided the starting material for the TCR library. J was trimmed by 6 bases and V by 6 bases; bases with no gene match: 7. This CDR3 region has 13 residues. In germline, CDR1 is DFQATT, CDR2 SNEGSKA (reference sequence). The data also belong to a second study, concerning T cells in Graves' hyperthyroidism and ophthalmopathy.

The sequences come from peripheral blood mononuclear cells (PBMCs), collected at new diagnosis, from a patient treated with antithyroid drugs. The J gene is TRBJ1-4, the V gene TRBV20-1; 7 nucleotides line up with TRBD1. The sequence was obtained from a woman aged 18-29 years with Graves disease. CDR3 nucleotide sequence: TGCAGTGCGGACAGGCGAGGGGATGAAAAACTGTTTTTT. Protein sequence: CSADRRGDEKLFF.